The clone carrying this TCR beta chain was recorded a few times. Its antigen is not identified. This entry comes from a study of blood T cells in healthy people across ages. Study-level results: Naive T cell percentage showed a strong correlation with TCR beta diversity.

PCR was performed a second time for roughly 7 to 11 cycles using a sample-barcoded 5' primer and a J-beta primer mix. Each CDR3 protein gets one entry after TCRdb re-called the 5' RACE reads with MiXCR. Among some 730,000 distinct CDR3 sequences listed, about 20% were seen once. Trimming removed 4 bases at V and 4 bases at J, with 26 bases between. The CDR3 is 19 amino acids. Per the germline V gene, CDR1 is KGHDR and CDR2 is SFDVKD. The chain uses TRBV24-1 and TRBJ2-3; the D gene could be TRBD1 or TRBD2 (5 bases each). The source material was blood. This TCR derives from a man between 65 and 85 years old in good health. CDR3 protein: CATSDNPAPGAGVPDTQYF. In nucleotides, the CDR3 is TGTGCCACCAGTGACAACCCCGCCCCCGGGGCCGGGGTCCCAGATACGCAGTATTTT.